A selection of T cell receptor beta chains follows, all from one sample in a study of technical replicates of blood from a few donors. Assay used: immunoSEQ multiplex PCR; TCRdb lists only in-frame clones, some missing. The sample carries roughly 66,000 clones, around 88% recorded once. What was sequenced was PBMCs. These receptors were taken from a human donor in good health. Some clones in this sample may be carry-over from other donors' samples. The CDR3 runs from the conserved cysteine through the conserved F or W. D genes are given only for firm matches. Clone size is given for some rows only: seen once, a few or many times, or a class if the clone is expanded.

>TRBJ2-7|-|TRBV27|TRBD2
TGTGCCAGCAGATACCGCCGGGGGGGACCCTCCTACGAGCAGTACTTC
CASRYRRGGPSYEQYF
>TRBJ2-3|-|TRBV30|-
TGTGCCTGGGGGGGGACCCCGGAGGTACAGTATTTT
CAWGGTPEVQYF
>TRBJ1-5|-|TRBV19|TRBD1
TGTGCCAGTAGTTGGGACAGAAATCAGCCCCAGCATTTT
CASSWDRNQPQHF
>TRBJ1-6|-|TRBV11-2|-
TGTGCCAGCAGCCGCGGGGAGGGACATTCACCCCTCCACTTT
CASSRGEGHSPLHF
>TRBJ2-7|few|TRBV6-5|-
TGTGCCAGCAGTACCCCCATCAGGGGTAGCCACGAGCAGTACTTC
CASSTPIRGSHEQYF
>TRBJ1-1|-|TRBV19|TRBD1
TGTGCCAGTAGTATCCCGGACAGGGCTTTCTCTGAAGCTTTCTTT
CASSIPDRAFSEAFF
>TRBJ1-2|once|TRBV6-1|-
TGTGCCAGCAGTGATGGGGGGGTTGCTGGCTACACCTTC
CASSDGGVAGYTF
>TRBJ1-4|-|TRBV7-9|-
TGTGCCAGCAGCTTAGCCAGAGCCGGGGAAAAACTGTTTTTT
CASSLARAGEKLFF
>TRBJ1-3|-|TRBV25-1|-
TGTGCCAGCAGTGAATATACGGTTGGAAACACCATATATTTT
CASSEYTVGNTIYF
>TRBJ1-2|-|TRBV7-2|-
TGTGCCAGCAGCTTAAGTTATCCAGGGTCAGGCTACACCTTC
CASSLSYPGSGYTF
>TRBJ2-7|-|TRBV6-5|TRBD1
TGTGCCAGCAGTTACCTGGACAGGGCCTACGAGCAGTACTTC
CASSYLDRAYEQYF
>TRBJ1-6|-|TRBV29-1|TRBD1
TGCAGCGCCCAGACAGGGGGAGATTCACCCCTCCACTTT
CSAQTGGDSPLHF
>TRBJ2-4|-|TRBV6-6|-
TGTGCCAGCAGAGTGGGAGAAGCGAACATTCAGTACTTC
CASRVGEANIQYF
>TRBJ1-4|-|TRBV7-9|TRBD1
TGTGCCAGCAGCCCTATGACAGGGGGAAGGGAAAAACTGTTTTTT
CASSPMTGGREKLFF
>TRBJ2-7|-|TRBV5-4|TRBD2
TGTGCCAGCAGCTTGGGCGGGAGCGCTGTGTACGAGCAGTACTTC
CASSLGGSAVYEQYF
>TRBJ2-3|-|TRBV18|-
TGTGCCAGCTCACCCATGAGGGCAGGCGATACGCAGTATTTT
CASSPMRAGDTQYF
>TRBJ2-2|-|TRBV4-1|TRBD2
TGCGCCAGCAGCCGGACTAGCGGGAGGGAAACCGGGGAGCTGTTTTTT
CASSRTSGRETGELFF
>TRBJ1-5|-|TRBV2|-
TGTGCCAGCAATAAAGACCGACCGGGGGAGCAGCCCCAGCATTTT
CASNKDRPGEQPQHF